This T cell receptor beta chain was captured by sequencing in a study of T cells in Graves' hyperthyroidism and ophthalmopathy. General study results and limits: Among clonotypes expanded in thyroid above 0.001, most were also found in blood.

RNA transcripts served as the template for amplifying TCR beta CDR3 regions. Carried out on the TCR CDR3, a first-round RT-PCR used the HTBI primer set. From the multiplex PCR reads, TCRdb called clonotypes with MiXCR, one entry per CDR3 protein. In the table there are fewer than 900,000 distinct CDR3 sequences, around 20% of which are singletons. As concerns this clonotype: Its cognate antigen is unknown.

Newly diagnosed hyperthyroidism patients aged 18 to 65 years had disease lasting under 2 months. This TCR was sampled from a woman in her forties or fifties with Graves' hyperthyroidism that later progressed to Graves' ophthalmopathy. Sample: blood.

The CDR3 DNA is TGTGCCAGCAGAGCGCGTAGTGGAAACACCATATATTTT. This sequence encodes CASRARSGNTIYF. This chain uses TRBV27 with TRBJ1-3; unclear D gene. Germline V CDR1 and CDR2: MNHEY, SMNVEV (reference sequence). CDR3 size: 13 residues. V was pared by 6 bases and J by 3 bases, with 9 bases between.